This is a list of T cell receptor beta chains from one sample in a study of blood T cell repertoires in COVID-19. Clones were sequenced by immunoSEQ multiplex PCR, and TCRdb holds only the in-frame ones, with some missing. The table lists about 210,000 clones, 89% of them singletons. Sequences were obtained from peripheral blood. The receptors shown here come from a woman aged 40 to 50 with acute or convalescent COVID-19. Each CDR3 is given with its conserved first and last residue. Fields, in order: J gene, V gene, D gene, clone size, CDR3 protein, CDR3 DNA. D genes are given only for firm matches. For some rows the clone size is stated as once, few or many, or as a class when expanded; others skip it.

>TRBJ2-3|TRBV11-2|TRBD1|once
CASSLGTGLGTDTQYF
TGTGCCAGCAGCTTAGGGACAGGCCTGGGGACAGATACGCAGTATTTT
>TRBJ1-1|TRBV18|NA|NA
CASLPSPEATEAFF
TGTGCCAGCCTACCTTCCCCGGAGGCCACTGAAGCTTTCTTT
>TRBJ2-3|TRBV9|NA|once
CASSVARGTSTDTQYF
TGTGCCAGCAGCGTAGCTCGGGGGACCAGCACAGATACGCAGTATTTT
>TRBJ1-1|TRBV5-1|NA|NA
CASSLDQGLTEAFF
TGCGCCAGCAGCTTGGATCAGGGCCTCACTGAAGCTTTCTTT
>TRBJ2-5|TRBV19|TRBD2|NA
CASQPSGAGQRTQYF
TGTGCCAGTCAACCTAGCGGGGCAGGACAGCGGACCCAGTACTTC
>TRBJ1-3|TRBV4-1|NA|NA
CASSQEEIPDSGNTIYF
TGCGCCAGCAGCCAAGAGGAGATCCCGGATTCCGGAAACACCATATATTTT
>TRBJ1-2|TRBV30|TRBD1|NA
CAWSLDRGLGYGYTF
TGTGCCTGGAGCCTGGACAGGGGGCTTGGCTATGGCTACACCTTC
>TRBJ2-2|TRBV2|NA|NA
CASSDQLTGELFF
TGTGCCAGCAGTGACCAACTCACCGGGGAGCTGTTTTTT
>TRBJ1-4|TRBV19|NA|NA
CASSIVRTTSEKLFF
TGTGCCAGTAGTATAGTCCGGACAACGTCCGAAAAACTGTTTTTT
>TRBJ2-4|TRBV7-2|NA|NA
CASTYSGVAKNIQYF
TGTGCCAGCACCTACTCCGGGGTAGCCAAAAACATTCAGTACTTC
>TRBJ2-5|TRBV4-1|TRBD2|NA
CASSQLAGGRETQYF
TGCGCCAGCAGCCAGTTAGCGGGGGGACGAGAGACCCAGTACTTC
>TRBJ1-2|TRBV6-5|NA|few
CASQGAGISGYTF
TGTGCCAGCCAAGGGGCAGGGATCAGCGGCTACACCTTC
>TRBJ2-3|TRBV10-3|TRBD1|NA
CAIMDRGSTDTQYF
TGTGCCATCATGGACAGGGGAAGCACAGATACGCAGTATTTT
>TRBJ1-2|TRBV3-1/TRBV3-2|TRBD1|NA
CASSPTTGGRYGYTF
TGTGCCAGCAGCCCTACGACAGGGGGTCGGTATGGCTACACCTTC
>TRBJ1-1|TRBV7-9|TRBD1|NA
CASSIQGDTEAFF
TGTGCCAGCAGCATACAGGGGGACACTGAAGCTTTCTTT
>TRBJ2-2|TRBV28|NA|few
CASSLWGSSGELFF
TGTGCCAGCAGTTTATGGGGCAGTTCCGGGGAGCTGTTTTTT
>TRBJ2-3|TRBV12-5|TRBD1|NA
CASGLGAGTGTDTQYF
TGTGCTAGTGGTTTGGGTGCCGGGACAGGGACAGATACGCAGTATTTT
>TRBJ2-2|TRBV7-3|NA|NA
CASSRSPNTGELFF
TGTGCCAGCTCTCGGTCCCCGAACACCGGGGAGCTGTTTTTT
>TRBJ1-4|TRBV18|TRBD1|NA
CASSPEDRHNEKLFF
TGTGCCAGCTCACCAGAGGACAGGCACAATGAAAAACTGTTTTTT
>TRBJ2-5|TRBV3-1/TRBV3-2|NA|NA
CASSQVGTRQTQYF
TGTGCCAGCAGCCAAGTTGGGACTCGGCAGACCCAGTACTTC
>TRBJ1-4|TRBV3-1/TRBV3-2|NA|NA
CASSQAYGPGEKLFF
TGTGCCAGCAGCCAAGCATATGGACCGGGGGAAAAACTGTTTTTT
>TRBJ1-1|TRBV19|NA|NA
CASSGGAPYTEAFF
TGTGCCAGTAGTGGCGGGGCACCATACACTGAAGCTTTCTTT
>TRBJ1-3|TRBV11-2|TRBD1|NA
CASSLAQGSWNTIYF
TGTGCCAGCAGCTTAGCACAGGGGAGTTGGAACACCATATATTTT
>TRBJ1-1|TRBV11-2|NA|NA
CASSLGRGGLNTEAFF
TGTGCCAGCAGCTTAGGACGGGGGGGACTAAACACTGAAGCTTTCTTT
>TRBJ2-1|TRBV2|NA|NA
CASSGSGNEQFF
TGTGCCAGCAGTGGGTCGGGGAATGAGCAGTTCTTC
>TRBJ2-1|TRBV11-2|NA|NA
CASSLDLAGALYNEQFF
TGTGCCAGCAGCTTAGATCTGGCGGGGGCCTTGTACAATGAGCAGTTCTTC
>TRBJ1-2|TRBV5-8|TRBD1|NA
CASRGGQSVNYGYTF
TGTGCCAGCAGAGGGGGACAGTCGGTAAACTATGGCTACACCTTC
>TRBJ1-1|TRBV6-5|NA|NA
CASSPGAALEAFF
TGTGCCAGCAGTCCTGGGGCAGCCCTTGAAGCTTTCTTT
>TRBJ1-3|TRBV5-8|NA|NA
CASSLGGSLTGNTIYF
TGTGCCAGCAGCTTGGGAGGGAGTCTGACTGGAAACACCATATATTTT
>TRBJ2-5|TRBV2|TRBD1|NA
CASRQGAWGETQYF
TGTGCCAGCCGGCAGGGGGCTTGGGGAGAGACCCAGTACTTC
>TRBJ1-1|TRBV25-1|TRBD1|NA
CASMEDRVETEAFF
TGTGCCAGCATGGAGGACAGGGTGGAAACTGAAGCTTTCTTT
>TRBJ1-1|TRBV20-1|NA|NA
CSASGGRNTEAFF
TGCAGTGCTAGTGGGGGCCGGAACACTGAAGCTTTCTTT
>TRBJ1-3|TRBV2|NA|NA
CASTVLSGNTIYF
TGTGCCAGCACTGTTCTCTCTGGAAACACCATATATTTT
>TRBJ1-1|TRBV6-4|NA|NA
CASSDSEGGKTEAFF
TGTGCCAGCAGTGACTCGGAGGGAGGGAAGACTGAAGCTTTCTTT
>TRBJ1-1|TRBV7-3|TRBD1|once
CASSDYADRDTEAFF
TGTGCCAGCAGCGATTACGCTGACAGGGACACTGAAGCTTTCTTT
>TRBJ2-1|TRBV27|NA|NA
CASSLLQSYNEQFF
TGTGCCAGCAGTTTATTACAGTCCTACAATGAGCAGTTCTTC
>TRBJ1-3|TRBV15|NA|NA
CATSRDRRRVRDGNTIYF
TGTGCCACCAGCAGAGATCGACGGAGGGTGAGGGATGGAAACACCATATATTTT
>TRBJ1-2|TRBV15|NA|NA
CATSRGGYYGYTF
TGTGCCACCAGCAGAGGGGGCTACTATGGCTACACCTTC
>TRBJ1-4|TRBV18|NA|NA
CASSNRDPGATNEKLFF
TGTGCCAGCTCAAACCGGGACCCAGGGGCAACTAATGAAAAACTGTTTTTT
>TRBJ1-5|TRBV6-5|TRBD1|once
CASIRDRRDQPQHF
TGTGCCAGCATTCGGGACAGGCGTGATCAGCCCCAGCATTTT
>TRBJ2-2|TRBV10-3|TRBD2|NA
CAAGRGESTGELFF
TGTGCCGCGGGACGGGGGGAAAGCACCGGGGAGCTGTTTTTT
>TRBJ1-2|TRBV4-1|TRBD1|NA
CASSQVGQVAYGYTF
TGCGCCAGCAGCCAGGTCGGACAGGTGGCATATGGCTACACCTTC
>TRBJ1-2|TRBV6-5|NA|NA
CASTKRGGAEYGYTF
TGTGCCAGCACCAAACGGGGGGGGGCAGAATATGGCTACACCTTC
>TRBJ2-3|TRBV7-9|TRBD1|NA
CASSWGQGAGDTQYF
TGTGCCAGCAGCTGGGGACAGGGGGCGGGCGATACGCAGTATTTT
>TRBJ1-4|TRBV2|NA|NA
CASSDNRMGTNEKLFF
TGTGCCAGCAGTGATAATAGGATGGGCACTAATGAAAAACTGTTTTTT
>TRBJ2-2|TRBV24-1|TRBD1|NA
CATSGPRQGSNTGELFF
TGTGCCACCAGTGGACCCCGACAGGGGTCGAACACCGGGGAGCTGTTTTTT
>TRBJ2-1|TRBV20-1|NA|once
CSADLSFEQFF
TGCAGTGCAGATCTATCGTTTGAGCAGTTCTTC
>TRBJ2-1|TRBV7-8|NA|NA
CASSFSSYNEQFF
TGTGCCAGCAGCTTTAGCTCCTACAATGAGCAGTTCTTC
>TRBJ1-1|TRBV11-2|NA|NA
CASSLAMGGMNTEAFF
TGTGCCAGCAGCTTGGCAATGGGGGGGATGAACACTGAAGCTTTCTTT
>TRBJ1-6|TRBV6-6|TRBD1|NA
CASRQGIVGSSPLHF
TGTGCCAGCAGACAGGGGATAGTAGGAAGTTCACCCCTCCACTTT
>TRBJ1-1|TRBV24-1|TRBD1|NA
CAIKGTGLNTEAFF
TGTGCCATTAAAGGGACAGGGTTGAACACTGAAGCTTTCTTT
>TRBJ1-1|TRBV12-5|NA|NA
CASGLLFTEAFF
TGTGCTAGTGGTTTACTCTTCACTGAAGCTTTCTTT
>TRBJ1-4|TRBV5-1|TRBD1|few
CASSRLGQAEKLFF
TGCGCCAGCAGCCGACTGGGACAGGCGGAAAAACTGTTTTTT
>TRBJ2-1|TRBV6-4|TRBD2|NA
CASRRETSGGNEQFF
TGTGCCAGCCGGAGGGAAACTAGCGGGGGGAATGAGCAGTTCTTC
>TRBJ1-1|TRBV7-2|NA|NA
CASSFGQRGNTEAFF
TGTGCCAGCAGCTTTGGACAGAGGGGGAACACTGAAGCTTTCTTT
>TRBJ2-5|TRBV6-5|NA|NA
CASSMNRGETQYF
TGTGCCAGCAGCATGAATCGCGGAGAGACCCAGTACTTC